This T cell receptor beta chain was captured by sequencing in a study of blood T cell repertoires in COVID-19. Whole-study context: Sites across the United States, Italy and Spain contributed samples from acute and convalescent COVID-19. T cells, B-cell-depleted T cells, or PBMCs provided the cDNA or gDNA that served as material.

Data came from immunoSEQ multiplex PCR; TCRdb stores just in-frame clones and leaves some out. The sample carries roughly 180,000 clones, approximately 84% recorded once. The TCR was taken from a middle-aged man who had recovered from COVID-19. The source material was peripheral blood.

CDR3 protein: CASSDHKTSGVYNEQFF. CDR3 nucleotides: TGTGCCAGCAGCGATCATAAAACTAGCGGGGTTTACAATGAGCAGTTCTTC. V usage is TRBV9 and J usage is TRBJ2-1; 10 bases match TRBD2. Germline CDR1 is SGDLS and CDR2 is YYNGEE. The CDR3 is 17 residues long. J lost 4 bases, V lost 3 bases, and 10 bases had no gene match.